The 30 T cell receptor beta chains below all came from one sample that was sequenced in a study of molecular identifiers for immune sequencing clone quantification. TCRdb recomputed calls from the PCR reads with MiXCR, one row per CDR3 protein. The data hold approximately 670,000 distinct CDR3 sequences, with less than 20% observed a single time. Sample: naive CD8+ T cells from blood, with Jurkat cell RNA spiked in. Noted subset: FACS-sorted CD8+CD4-CCR7+CD45RA+ naive T cells. The origin of the receptors is a human donor in good health. Some libraries in this study had Jurkat cell RNA spiked in.

Notes on this clonotype: A much larger clone lies one base from this, so it may be a read error. This chain joins TRBV5-4 and TRBJ2-4; no clear D. The germline V gene has CDR1 SGHNT and CDR2 YYREEE (reference sequence). Trimming took off 4 bases at V and 7 bases at J, with 15 bases between the two ends. This CDR3 spans 14 amino acids. CDR3 amino acids: CASSTRESPNIQYF. CDR3 coding DNA: TGTGCCAGCAGCACCCGTGAGTCTCCTAACATTCAGTACTTC. Variable domain in full (rest from reference TRBV5-4 and TRBJ2-4): ETGVTQSPTHLIKTRGQQVTLRCSSQSGHNTVSWYQQALGQGPQFIFQYYREEENGRGNFPPRFSGLQFPNYSSELNVNALELDDSALYLCASSTRESPNIQYFGAGTRLSVL.

V is TRBV7-8 and J is TRBJ2-4, with unresolved D. V was pared by 0 bases and J by 2 bases, with 5 bases between. This CDR3 is 14 amino acids long. From germline, CDR1 is SGHVS and CDR2 FQNEAQ. CDR3 nucleotides: TGTGCCAGCAGCTTAGCTAGTCCCAAAAACATTCAGTACTTC. Residues: CASSLASPKNIQYF.

This clonotype was observed at least ten times. The rearrangement joins TRBV28 to TRBJ2-4; 8 nucleotides agree with TRBD1. Germline V CDR1 and CDR2: MDHEN, SYDVKM. This CDR3 contains 13 residues. The CDR3 loop reads CAVTEGQVNIQYF. The CDR3 DNA follows: TGTGCAGTCACGGAGGGACAGGTGAACATTCAGTACTTC.

The sample holds many counts of this clonotype. One junction end disagrees with the germline gene, perhaps due to a read error. The J gene is TRBJ2-7, the V gene TRBV28, with TRBD1 identical over 8 bases. CDR1 and CDR2 (germline): MDHEN, SYDVKM. CDR3 length equals 14 residues. Written as DNA, the CDR3 is TGCGCCAGCAGTCTAAGGACAGGGAGCTACGAGCAGTACTTC. As protein: CASSLRTGSYEQYF.

This clonotype was picked up many times. J is TRBJ1-5 and V is TRBV6-2 or TRBV6-3, with TRBD1 matching over 7 bases. The V and J ends lost 6 bases and 3 bases, in that order; junction bases with no gene match: 8. CDR3 length: 15 residues. The germline gives CDR1 MNHEY, CDR2 SVGEGT. CDR3 DNA sequence: TGTGCCAGCAGGCCGGACAGGCATGACAATCAGCCCCAGCATTTT. Its translation: CASRPDRHDNQPQHF.

Note on this clonotype: This clone may be a read error of a much larger clone one base away. The chain is built from TRBV7-9 and TRBJ2-1; possibly TRBD2 for D (6 bases). Trimming stripped 6 bases from V and 5 bases from J, with 14 bases between. The CDR3 runs 14 residues. Germline CDR1 reads SEHNR; CDR2 reads FQNEAQ (reference sequence). CDR3 region: CASSSTRLDNEQFF. CDR3 sequence (DNA): TGTGCCAGCAGTTCCACTCGACTAGACAATGAGCAGTTCTTC.

This clonotype showed up many times. V and J are TRBV27 and TRBJ2-1, with 11 bases aligning to TRBD2. The CDR3 covers 14 residues. Germline assignment: CDR1 MNHEY and CDR2 SMNVEV (reference sequence). The junction had 8 bases not matched to a gene; V was cut back by 7 bases and J by 9 bases. CDR3 sequence (DNA): TGTGCCAGCACCCTAGCGGGAGGAATAAGTGAGCAGTTCTTC. It yields the protein CASTLAGGISEQFF.

This clonotype was seen ten or more times. The chain uses TRBV29-1 and TRBJ1-4, with 8 bases matching TRBD1. Looked up from germline, CDR1 is SQVTM and CDR2 is ANQGSEA. This CDR3 has 12 residues. J lost 8 bases, V lost 6 bases, and 5 bases had no gene match. CDR3 nucleotide sequence: TGCAGCGTCGACAGGGGAGACGAAAAACTGTTTTTT. This encodes CSVDRGDEKLFF.

This clonotype appeared many times. The chain couples TRBV6-5 to TRBJ2-3; 10 bases align to TRBD2. V lost 5 bases to trimming and J lost 5 bases; unmatched junction nucleotides: 7. The length of the CDR3 is 15 residues. Germline-derived CDR1 and CDR2 are MNHEY and SVGAGI. CDR3 nucleotide sequence: TGTGCCAGCAGTATTCAGCGGGGGGGCGTAGATACGCAGTATTTT. The encoded protein is CASSIQRGGVDTQYF.

This clonotype was detected many times. This chain links TRBV5-4 with TRBJ2-1; 14 bases align to TRBD2. The CDR3 contains 19 residues. Germline loops: CDR1 SGHNT, CDR2 YYREEE (reference sequence). Unmatched junction bases numbered 10, after V lost 5 bases and J lost 0 bases. The CDR3 bases are TGTGCCAGCAGACCCGGGACTAGCGGGAGTCCTGTCTCCTACAATGAGCAGTTCTTC. Translated: CASRPGTSGSPVSYNEQFF.

This clonotype was detected ten times or more. This chain joins TRBV29-1 and TRBJ2-6; tentatively, D is TRBD2 (6 bases). The CDR3 is 14 amino acids. Trimming pared 6 bases from V and 0 bases from J, leaving 9 bases between. Germline V gene lookup returns CDR1 SQVTM and CDR2 ANQGSEA. The CDR3 coding sequence is TGCAGCGTCGTCGGGGGCTCTGGGGCCAACGTCCTGACTTTC. It encodes CSVVGGSGANVLTF.

This clonotype has only a few counts. CDR3 region: CSASGGTGVNEQYF. CDR3 DNA sequence: TGCAGTGCTAGTGGGGGGACAGGGGTCAACGAGCAGTACTTC. V gene TRBV20-1 combines with J gene TRBJ2-7; 10 nucleotides line up with TRBD1. The CDR3 sequence is 14 residues long. CDR1 and CDR2 (germline): DFQATT, SNEGSKA (reference sequence). V lost 3 bases to trimming and J lost 5 bases; unmatched junction nucleotides: 7.

This clonotype occurred many times. The V gene is TRBV29-1, the J gene TRBJ1-1; 8 positions match TRBD1. The CDR3 runs 14 residues. Germline CDR1 is SQVTM and CDR2 is ANQGSEA. Losses at the gene ends were 3 bases for V and 4 bases for J; bases not matched to a gene: 7. CDR3 in DNA: TGCAGCGTTGATGGGACAGACAGGGGCACTGAAGCTTTCTTT. Its protein is CSVDGTDRGTEAFF. Based on the CDR3 plus reference TRBV29-1 and TRBJ1-1, the full variable domain is SAVISQKPSRDICQRGTSLTIQCQVDSQVTMMFWYRQQPGQSLTLIATANQGSEATYESGFVIDKFPISRPNLTFSTLTVSNMSPEDSSIYLCSVDGTDRGTEAFFGQGTRLTVV.

Note on this clonotype: At one boundary the junction diverges from the germline segment, which might be a read error. This chain connects TRBV12-3 or TRBV12-4 to TRBJ1-1; no definite D call. This CDR3 is 14 amino acids long. The CDR3 DNA reads as TGTGCCAGCAGCCCGGCGATCAAGAACATTGAAGCTTTCTTT. Amino acids: CASSPAIKNIEAFF.

A word on this clonotype: This sequence may be a read error, since a much larger clone differs from it by one base. The chain has TRBV20-1 and TRBJ2-2; a weak D match, TRBD2 (5 bases). Germline V lookup: CDR1 DFQATT, CDR2 SNEGSKA (reference sequence). The CDR3 totals 14 residues. The DNA for the CDR3 is TGCAGTGCTAGTGCCATTGTCGACGCCGGGGAGCTGGTTTTT. Translation: CSASAIVDAGELVF.

A few counts support this clonotype. CDR3 sequence (DNA): TGCAGTGCTAGAGATCTGGCCGACTATGGCTACACCTTC. Its protein product is CSARDLADYGYTF. This chain links TRBV20-1 with TRBJ1-2; unclear D gene. The CDR3 totals 13 residues. CDR1 and CDR2 (germline): DFQATT, SNEGSKA (reference sequence). The V end lost 0 bases, the J end lost 3 bases, and 8 bases lay between the germline ends.

This clonotype was seen repeatedly, ten times or more. This chain uses TRBV19 with TRBJ2-3; 8 bases are shared with TRBD2. With V trimmed by 6 bases and J by 3 bases, 11 bases remained unmatched. Germline CDR1 and CDR2: LNHDA and SQIVND (reference sequence). The CDR3 runs to 16 residues. For the CDR3, the DNA is TGTGCCAGTAGCCTTTGGGTTGCGGGGGGAACAGATACGCAGTATTTT. Protein product: CASSLWVAGGTDTQYF.

At least ten counts were recorded for this clonotype. V usage is TRBV6-2 or TRBV6-3 and J usage is TRBJ2-7; no reliable D call. This CDR3 has 15 residues. V was cut by 5 bases and J by 6 bases, with 20 bases left in between. CDR1 and CDR2 (germline): MNHEY, SVGEGT. CDR3: CASSLGSALLFEQYF. CDR3 DNA sequence: TGTGCCAGCAGTCTGGGATCCGCGCTGCTGTTCGAGCAGTACTTC.

This clonotype was counted at least ten times. The CDR3 is CASSFRGANTEAFF. Written as DNA, the CDR3 is TGTGCCAGCAGTTTTAGAGGGGCGAACACTGAAGCTTTCTTT. The chain uses TRBV28 and TRBJ1-1; possibly TRBD1 for D (5 bases). This CDR3 has 14 residues. Germline V CDR1 and CDR2: MDHEN, SYDVKM. V lost 3 bases and J lost 1, with 9 bases in between.

This clonotype has ten or more counts. The genes are TRBV15 and TRBJ2-3, with unresolved D. CDR1 and CDR2 (germline): LNHNV, YYDKDF (reference sequence). V shed 0 bases and J shed 3 bases, with 7 bases lying between them. CDR3 length: 14 amino acids. The CDR3, as DNA: TGTGCCACCAGCAGAGAAACCCCTACAGATACGCAGTATTTT. Its protein product is CATSRETPTDTQYF.

This clonotype was seen ten or more times. In DNA, the CDR3 is TGTGCCAGCAGTTACAATGGCGGCAGGGGGCACGATCAGCCCCAGCATTTT. Translation: CASSYNGGRGHDQPQHF. The chain combines TRBV6-2 or TRBV6-3 with TRBJ1-5; TRBD1 matches at 8 bases. The CDR3 has 17 amino acids. Germline V gives CDR1 MNHEY, CDR2 SVGEGT. V shed 2 bases, J shed 5 bases, and the junction held 11 bases outside the gene matches.

The sample holds a few counts of this clonotype. This chain links TRBV27 with TRBJ2-3; D remains ambiguous. The CDR3 is made up of 15 amino acids. The germline CDR1 and CDR2 sequences are MNHEY and SMNVEV (reference sequence). V was pared by 2 bases and J by 1 base, with 10 bases between. CDR3 nucleotides: TGTGCCAGCAGTTTAGGAGTCCAGCGCACAGATACGCAGTATTTT. It translates to CASSLGVQRTDTQYF.

This clonotype was observed many times. The chain recombines TRBV28 with TRBJ2-7; D is uncertain. The ends were cut back, 5 bases at V and 0 bases at J, with 11 bases in the middle. This CDR3 has 14 amino acids. In germline, CDR1 is MDHEN, CDR2 SYDVKM. CDR3 nucleotide sequence: TGTGCCAGCAGTCCCCCCCCGTCCTCCTACGAGCAGTACTTC. Translated, it gives CASSPPPSSYEQYF.

This clonotype came up many times. This rearrangement joins TRBV12-3 or TRBV12-4 to TRBJ2-5, with unresolved D. The CDR3 is 16 residues long. The V end was cut by 3 bases, the J end by 1 base, with 15 bases between. CDR3 bases: TGTGCCAGCAGTTTGGTGATTGGCGGCCTCCAAGAGACCCAGTACTTC. This translates into CASSLVIGGLQETQYF.

V and J are TRBV19 and TRBJ2-5; D unclear. V was shortened by 4 bases and J by 5 bases, with 14 bases between the two germline ends. The CDR3 consists of 14 residues. Germline V gives CDR1 LNHDA, CDR2 SQIVND (reference sequence). The CDR3 reads CASSKLTSDETQYF. CDR3 nucleotides: TGTGCCAGTAGTAAACTGACAAGTGATGAGACCCAGTACTTC.

Ten or more counts support this clonotype. The chain recombines TRBV9 with TRBJ2-3; D uncertain. The CDR3 has 15 amino acids. V shed 0 bases and J shed 2 bases, with 10 bases lying between them. In germline, CDR1 is SGDLS, CDR2 YYNGEE. This CDR3 reads CASSVGSGITDTQYF. The CDR3 DNA reads as TGTGCCAGCAGCGTAGGTTCGGGCATCACAGATACGCAGTATTTT.

V usage is TRBV20-1 and J usage is TRBJ2-2, with 7 bases aligning to TRBD2. The CDR3 covers 16 residues. From germline, CDR1 is DFQATT and CDR2 SNEGSKA (reference sequence). V lost 0 bases, J lost 4 bases, and 8 bases stayed unmatched. The CDR3 spells CSARDRLAESTGELFF. CDR3 bases: TGCAGTGCTAGAGACAGGCTAGCGGAGAGCACCGGGGAGCTGTTTTTT.

This clonotype showed up just a few times. The chain recombines TRBV7-9 with TRBJ1-4; 9 positions agree with TRBD1. The CDR3 is 13 residues long. Trimming removed 7 bases from V and 8 bases from J; junction bases left unmatched: 5. The germline gives CDR1 SEHNR, CDR2 FQNEAQ (reference sequence). Here the CDR3 reads CASTGTGYEKLFF. The CDR3 coding sequence is TGTGCCAGCACCGGGACAGGGTACGAAAAACTGTTTTTT.

Worth noting for this clonotype: This may stem from a read error, because a much larger clone lies one nucleotide away. The chain is built from TRBV20-1 and TRBJ2-3, with TRBD2 identical over 14 bases. Looked up from germline, CDR1 is DFQATT and CDR2 is SNEGSKA (reference sequence). CDR3 length: 17 residues. The CDR3 loop reads CSATTSGGGASTDTRYF. Written as DNA, the CDR3 is TGCAGTGCTACGACTAGCGGGGGGGGGGCTAGCACAGATACGCGGTATTTT.

V usage is TRBV9 and J usage is TRBJ2-1, with no clear D. This CDR3 is 14 amino acids long. Germline V CDR1 and CDR2: SGDLS, YYNGEE. V was trimmed by 3 bases and J by 5 bases, leaving 12 bases between them. DNA for the CDR3: TGTGCCAGCAGCGGGGCCTCGCCCCACAATGAGCAGTTCTTC. Residues: CASSGASPHNEQFF.